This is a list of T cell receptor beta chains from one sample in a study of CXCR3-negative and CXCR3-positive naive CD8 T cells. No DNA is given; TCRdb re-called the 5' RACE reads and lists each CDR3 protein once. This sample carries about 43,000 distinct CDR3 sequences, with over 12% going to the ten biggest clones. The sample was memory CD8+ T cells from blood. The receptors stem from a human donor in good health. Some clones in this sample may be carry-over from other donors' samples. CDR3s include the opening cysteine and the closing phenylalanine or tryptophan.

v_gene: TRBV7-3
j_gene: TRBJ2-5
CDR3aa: CASSATGGEETQYF

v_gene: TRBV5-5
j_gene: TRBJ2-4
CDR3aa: CASSFLQGKNIQYF

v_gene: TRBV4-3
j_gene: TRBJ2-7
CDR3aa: CASSLSGGLNEQYF

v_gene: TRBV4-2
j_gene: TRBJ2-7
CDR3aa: CASSLRTEVDEQYF

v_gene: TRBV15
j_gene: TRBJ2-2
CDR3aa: CATSRAWWELATGELFF

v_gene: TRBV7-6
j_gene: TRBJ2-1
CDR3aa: CASSRTGNEQFF

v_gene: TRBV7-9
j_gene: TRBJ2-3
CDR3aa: CASSKLLGQGRHTQYF

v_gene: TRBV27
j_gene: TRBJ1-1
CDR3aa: CASSNGATEAFF

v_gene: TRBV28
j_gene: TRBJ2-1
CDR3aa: CASSLVPPGVSYNEQFF

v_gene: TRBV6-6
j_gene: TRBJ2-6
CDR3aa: CASSHRPTVRRANVLTF

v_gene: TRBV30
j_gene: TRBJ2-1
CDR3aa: CAWSVREGGHEQFF

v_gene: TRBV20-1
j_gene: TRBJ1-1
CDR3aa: CSANSGSDTEAFF

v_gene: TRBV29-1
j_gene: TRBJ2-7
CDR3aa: CSVEVPGVEGYSYEQYF

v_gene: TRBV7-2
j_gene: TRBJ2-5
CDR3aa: CASSPGTGIHF

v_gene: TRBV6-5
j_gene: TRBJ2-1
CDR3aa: CASRPQPGESYNEQFF

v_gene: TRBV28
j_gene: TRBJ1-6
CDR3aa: CASRPGTGIANSPLHF

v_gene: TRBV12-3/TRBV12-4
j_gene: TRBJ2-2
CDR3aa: CASIPLSYTGELFF

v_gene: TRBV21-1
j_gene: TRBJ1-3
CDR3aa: CASHDFSGNTIYF

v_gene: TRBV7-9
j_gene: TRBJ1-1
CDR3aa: CASSQTGEDTEAFF

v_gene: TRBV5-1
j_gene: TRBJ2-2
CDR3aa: CASSAGTTNTGELFF

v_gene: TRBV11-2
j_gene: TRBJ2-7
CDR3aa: CASSSSGWLAHEQYF

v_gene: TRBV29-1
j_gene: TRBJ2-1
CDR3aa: CSVEGTTGEQFF

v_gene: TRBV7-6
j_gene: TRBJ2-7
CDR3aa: CASSLEGTAAYEQYF

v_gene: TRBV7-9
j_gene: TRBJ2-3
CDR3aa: CASSFSRDRGPDTQYF

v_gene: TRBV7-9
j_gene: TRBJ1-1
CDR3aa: CASSPRGAGVTEAFF

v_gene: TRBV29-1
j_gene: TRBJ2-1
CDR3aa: CSAGNGYNEQFF

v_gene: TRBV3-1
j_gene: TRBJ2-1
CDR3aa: CASSQTTSASYNEQFF

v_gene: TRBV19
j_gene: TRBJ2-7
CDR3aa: CATQHAGEVGEQYF

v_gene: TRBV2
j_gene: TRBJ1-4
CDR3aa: CASSDTRATNEKLFF

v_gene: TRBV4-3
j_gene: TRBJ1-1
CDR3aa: CASSQGLTDQEAFF

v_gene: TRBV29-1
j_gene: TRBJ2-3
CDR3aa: CSVASSGSGTDTQYF

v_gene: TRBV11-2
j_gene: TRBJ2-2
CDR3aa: CASSLDANTGELFF

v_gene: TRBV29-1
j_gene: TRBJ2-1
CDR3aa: CSVEGTSGDNEQFF

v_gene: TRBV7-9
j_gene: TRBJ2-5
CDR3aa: CASSFRIGVEETQYF

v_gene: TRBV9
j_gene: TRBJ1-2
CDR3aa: CASSVSQTYGYTF

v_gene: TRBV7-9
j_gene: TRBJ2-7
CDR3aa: CASSQDHNRDEQYF

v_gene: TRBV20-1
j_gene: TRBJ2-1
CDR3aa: CSATRDRVTYNEQFF

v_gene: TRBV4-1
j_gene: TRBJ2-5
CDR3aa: CASSQDRGWKTQYF

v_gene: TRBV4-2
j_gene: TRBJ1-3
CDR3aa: CASSQETGSGNTIYF

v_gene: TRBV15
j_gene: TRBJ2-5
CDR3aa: CATSRRPPGLETETQYF

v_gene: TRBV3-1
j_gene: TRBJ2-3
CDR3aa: CASSSDSGITDTQYF

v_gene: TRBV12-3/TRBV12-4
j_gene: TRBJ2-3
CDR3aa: CASSRTRDTDTQYF

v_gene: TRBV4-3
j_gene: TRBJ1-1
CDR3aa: CASSLGGATEAFF

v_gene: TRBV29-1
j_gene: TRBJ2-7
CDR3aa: CSVEVRDREYEQYF

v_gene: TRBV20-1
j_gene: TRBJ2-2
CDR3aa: CSASAGEIGELFF

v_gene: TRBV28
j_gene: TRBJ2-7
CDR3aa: CASSFVSFSSYEQYF

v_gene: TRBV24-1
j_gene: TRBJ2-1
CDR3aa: CATSDLGSYNEQFF

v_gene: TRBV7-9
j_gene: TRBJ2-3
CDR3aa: CASSSKPRDSFTDTQYF

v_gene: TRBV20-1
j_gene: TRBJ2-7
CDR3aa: CSARGRVDHEQYF

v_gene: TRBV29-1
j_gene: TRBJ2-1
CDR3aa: CSVAGTSGGGEQFF

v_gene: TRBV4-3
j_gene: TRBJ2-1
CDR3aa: CASSPREPGSYNEQFF

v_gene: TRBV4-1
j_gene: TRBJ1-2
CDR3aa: CASSQEGQAGYGYTF

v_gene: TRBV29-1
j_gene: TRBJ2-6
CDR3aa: CSVATGAISGANVLTF